This entry features one T cell receptor (beta chain) sequence. No antigen is known for it. These data come from a study of OX40 agonist ivuxolimab in advanced cancers. About the research overall: Dose-escalation patients suffered from hepatocellular carcinoma, melanoma, renal cell or head and neck cancer. Study outcomes and limitations: Clonal expansion from baseline to week 6 occurred in both CD4+ and CD8+ T cells.

This CDR3 has 13 amino acids. Germline V gives CDR1 SQVTM, CDR2 ANQGSEA. V lost 4 bases, J lost 3 bases, and 9 bases lay in between. Some clones are missing from TCRdb's copy, which holds only in-frame ones; the method was immunoSEQ multiplex PCR. This table has 100,000 or so clones, about 96% appearing once. The clonotype comes from an adult with an advanced solid tumor such as melanoma, head and neck, liver or kidney cancer. The starting material was CD4+ or CD8+ T cells sorted from blood, obtained in a trial of the OX40 agonist ivuxolimab. The chain couples TRBV29-1 to TRBJ2-2; TRBD1 might be the D (6 bases). CDR3 DNA: TGCAGCGTTGTGGACAGAGACACCGGGGAGCTGTTTTTT. It translates to CSVVDRDTGELFF.